These T cell receptor beta chains were read from a single sample in a study of regulatory T cells in long-lasting Graves disease. TCRdb reprocessed the multiplex PCR reads via MiXCR and lists one record per CDR3 protein. The sample consists of 530,000 or so distinct CDR3 sequences, roughly 13% of them appearing once. These sequences were also reported in another study, on T cells in Graves' hyperthyroidism and ophthalmopathy.

Sequencing used peripheral blood mononuclear cells (PBMCs), obtained at new diagnosis, from a patient treated with antithyroid drugs. These receptors were obtained from a young man with Graves disease. Both conserved end residues are part of each CDR3. A D gene is named only where the DNA matches it firmly. The size entry is marked missing in some rows and otherwise reads once, few, many or a size class.

DNA: TGTGCCTGGAGTGTTAGGTACGAGCAGTTCTTC; CDR3: CAWSVRYEQFF; V: TRBV30; size: many; D: NA; J: TRBJ2-1; length: 11
DNA: TGCAGCGCCGACGCTGGAAACACCATATATTTT; CDR3: CSADAGNTIYF; V: TRBV29-1; size: many; D: NA; J: TRBJ1-3; length: 11
DNA: TGTGCCAGCAGTTCTACCCGGGACAGGCAGTTCTTC; CDR3: CASSSTRDRQFF; V: TRBV28; size: many; D: TRBD1; J: TRBJ2-1; length: 12
DNA: TGTGCCAGCAGTCCTCAAACGGTGGGCGGGGAGCTGTTTTTT; CDR3: CASSPQTVGGELFF; V: TRBV27; size: NA; D: NA; J: TRBJ2-2; length: 14
DNA: TGTGCCACCAGCAGGGATAGCGCCGGGGGGCTAGGGCAGTACTTC; CDR3: CATSRDSAGGLGQYF; V: TRBV15; size: NA; D: NA; J: TRBJ2-7; length: 15
DNA: TGTGCCAGCTCACCGGGCACAGCTCTGGAGCAGTACTTC; CDR3: CASSPGTALEQYF; V: TRBV18; size: many; D: NA; J: TRBJ2-7; length: 13
DNA: TGTGCCAGCAGCTTAACAGTAGGGACAGGGCCCTACAATGAGCAGTTCTTC; CDR3: CASSLTVGTGPYNEQFF; V: TRBV11-2; size: many; D: TRBD1; J: TRBJ2-1; length: 17
DNA: TGTGCCAGCAGCTTATTCCCGGACAGCGGCAATTCACCCCTCCACTTT; CDR3: CASSLFPDSGNSPLHF; V: TRBV11-1; size: many; D: NA; J: TRBJ1-6; length: 16
DNA: TGCGCCAGCAGCCTACCCTTGACGGGAGGCACAGATACGCAGTATTTT; CDR3: CASSLPLTGGTDTQYF; V: TRBV4-1; size: NA; D: NA; J: TRBJ2-3; length: 16
DNA: TGTGCCAGCAGCCCCCGGCCCCTCTCCTACGAGCAGTACTTC; CDR3: CASSPRPLSYEQYF; V: TRBV14; size: many; D: NA; J: TRBJ2-7; length: 14
DNA: TGCGCCAGCAGCTGGACTAGCTCCGGAGATACGCAGTATTTT; CDR3: CASSWTSSGDTQYF; V: TRBV5-1; size: many; D: TRBD2; J: TRBJ2-3; length: 14
DNA: TGTGCCAGCAGCTTAGCCTTTGGAGGGTTGGCGACCCAGTACTTC; CDR3: CASSLAFGGLATQYF; V: TRBV7-9; size: NA; D: NA; J: TRBJ2-5; length: 15
DNA: TGCGCCAGCAGCCAAGAATACCTAAATGAGCAGTTCTTC; CDR3: CASSQEYLNEQFF; V: TRBV4-1; size: NA; D: NA; J: TRBJ2-1; length: 13
DNA: TGCAGTGCTAGGGCGGGAGCCACTCGTGAGGAGCTGTTTTTT; CDR3: CSARAGATREELFF; V: TRBV20-1; size: many; D: TRBD2; J: TRBJ2-2; length: 14
DNA: TGTGCCAGCAGCCAAGATCGGGCGGGTGAAGAGACCCAGTACTTC; CDR3: CASSQDRAGEETQYF; V: TRBV14; size: many; D: NA; J: TRBJ2-5; length: 15
DNA: TGTGCCAGCAGCTCACCCCGGGACGTCACAGATACGCAGTATTTT; CDR3: CASSSPRDVTDTQYF; V: TRBV12-3/TRBV12-4; size: many; D: NA; J: TRBJ2-3; length: 15
DNA: TGTGCCAGCAGTTGGCAGGGGGACTCCTACGAGCAGTACTTC; CDR3: CASSWQGDSYEQYF; V: TRBV27; size: many; D: TRBD1; J: TRBJ2-7; length: 14
DNA: TGTGCCAGCATCAAGGTGGCTAGCGGGGGCGGGGAGCTGTTTTTT; CDR3: CASIKVASGGGELFF; V: TRBV12-3/TRBV12-4; size: many; D: TRBD2; J: TRBJ2-2; length: 15
DNA: TGTGCCAGCTCAAAAGGGACACCTCGGAACACTGAAGCTTTCTTT; CDR3: CASSKGTPRNTEAFF; V: TRBV18; size: NA; D: NA; J: TRBJ1-1; length: 15
DNA: TGTGCCAGCAGCTTATCGGGTTCGGCCAAAAACATTCAGTACTTC; CDR3: CASSLSGSAKNIQYF; V: TRBV7-2; size: few; D: NA; J: TRBJ2-4; length: 15
DNA: TGTGCCAGCAGCGTAGCTACAGGAGGACAGGGCTATGGCTACACCTTC; CDR3: CASSVATGGQGYGYTF; V: TRBV9; size: many; D: TRBD1; J: TRBJ1-2; length: 16
DNA: TGTGCCGCGTCAGGGATCTATGGCTACACCTTC; CDR3: CAASGIYGYTF; V: TRBV28; size: many; D: NA; J: TRBJ1-2; length: 11
DNA: TGTGCCAGCAGCTCAGCCCGGACAGGAGAAGTCTCTTACTCCTTC; CDR3: CASSSARTGEVSYSF; V: TRBV11-2; size: many; D: TRBD1; J: TRBJ1-2; length: 15
DNA: TGTGCCACCTCGCTTGTGGGGGGAGAGCGGAATGAGCAGTTCTTC; CDR3: CATSLVGGERNEQFF; V: TRBV15; size: many; D: NA; J: TRBJ2-1; length: 15
DNA: TGTGCCAGCAGTACTGAGATCAGCGGGAGTCGGGATTACGGGGAGCTGTTTTTT; CDR3: CASSTEISGSRDYGELFF; V: TRBV6-1; size: NA; D: TRBD2; J: TRBJ2-2; length: 18
DNA: TGCAGTGCTCCTGACTCGATTAATGAAAAACTGTTTTTT; CDR3: CSAPDSINEKLFF; V: TRBV20-1; size: NA; D: NA; J: TRBJ1-4; length: 13
DNA: TGCGCCAGCAGCCCTGGCCAGGGTGGCGATCAGCCCCAGCATTTT; CDR3: CASSPGQGGDQPQHF; V: TRBV5-1; size: many; D: NA; J: TRBJ1-5; length: 15
DNA: TGCAGTGTGCAGGGCTTACGAGAAGAGACCCAGTACTTC; CDR3: CSVQGLREETQYF; V: TRBV20-1; size: many; D: NA; J: TRBJ2-5; length: 13
DNA: TGCGCCAGCAGCCAGGCGGGACTGCTGAACACTGAAGCTTTCTTT; CDR3: CASSQAGLLNTEAFF; V: TRBV4-1; size: NA; D: NA; J: TRBJ1-1; length: 15
DNA: TGTGCCAGCAGCCCTAGACAGGGTATTACTGAAGCTTTCTTT; CDR3: CASSPRQGITEAFF; V: TRBV7-8; size: many; D: TRBD1; J: TRBJ1-1; length: 14
DNA: TGTGCCGGCTCGCGGGGCTCTGGAAACACCATATATTTT; CDR3: CAGSRGSGNTIYF; V: TRBV2; size: many; D: NA; J: TRBJ1-3; length: 13
DNA: TGTGCTAGTGCCCCTTCCGCGGCAGGGCGAGGGGAGACCCAGTACTTC; CDR3: CASAPSAAGRGETQYF; V: TRBV12-5; size: many; D: NA; J: TRBJ2-5; length: 16